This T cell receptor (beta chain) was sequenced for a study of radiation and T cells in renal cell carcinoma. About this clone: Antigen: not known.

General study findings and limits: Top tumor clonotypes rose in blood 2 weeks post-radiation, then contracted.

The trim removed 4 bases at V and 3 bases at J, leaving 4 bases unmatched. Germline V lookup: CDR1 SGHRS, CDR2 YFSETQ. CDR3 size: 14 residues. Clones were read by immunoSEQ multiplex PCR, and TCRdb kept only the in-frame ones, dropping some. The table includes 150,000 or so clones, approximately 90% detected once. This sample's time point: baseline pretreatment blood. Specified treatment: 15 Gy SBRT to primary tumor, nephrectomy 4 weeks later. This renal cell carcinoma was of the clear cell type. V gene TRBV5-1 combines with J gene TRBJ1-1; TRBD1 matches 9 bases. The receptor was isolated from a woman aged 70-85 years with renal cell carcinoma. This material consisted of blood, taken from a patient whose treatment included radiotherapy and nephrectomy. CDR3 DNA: TGCGCCAGCAGCGGGGGGACAGGGCACACTGAAGCTTTCTTT. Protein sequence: CASSGGTGHTEAFF.